This T cell receptor (beta chain) came from a study of cytomegalovirus exposure and HLA in healthy donors. Study observations and caveats: According to the study, roughly 180 TCR beta chains were cytomegalovirus-associated. Earlier results showed most TCR beta V segments being productive about 90% or about 30% of the time.

This CDR3 has 15 amino acids. The V end lost 5 bases, the J end lost 0 bases, and 11 bases lay between the germline ends. Germline loops: CDR1 MNHNS, CDR2 SASEGT. In the PCR, 60 Vbeta and 13 Jbeta primers were used. Some clones are missing from TCRdb's copy, which holds only in-frame ones; the method was immunoSEQ multiplex PCR. The sample holds fewer than 90,000 clones; just under 80% are singletons and the top ten take roughly 2.5%. The donors comprised healthy bone marrow donors. Notes on this clone: As yet, its antigen is unknown.

Material for sequencing was PBMCs. The clonotype originates from a male donor in good health and CMV-seropositive. J is TRBJ1-3 and V is TRBV6-1; a possible D gene is TRBD1 (5 bases). The CDR3 nucleotides read TGTGCCAGCAGTCAAACACAGGACTCTGGAAACACCATATATTTT. Translating it yields CASSQTQDSGNTIYF.